These 13 T cell receptor beta chains were sequenced from one sample in a study of T-cell reconstitution after alpha-beta-depleted transplantation in children (dated by TCRdb to about 2016). Libraries were made using PCR. The instrument given in TCRdb is Illumina HiSeq 2500. TCR libraries were prepared with molecular barcoding, using unique molecular identifiers to normalize TCRbeta repertoire quantification. The raw public data were reprocessed by TCRdb itself: fastp quality trimming at Q25, MiXCR clonotype calling, in-frame beta chains only. Each entry merges the rows of one CDR3 protein and shows their most common DNA and genes. This sample has some 840,000 distinct CDR3 sequences in its table, and around 17% of those were observed once. The ten largest clones represent just under 5% of the sample. The treatment or condition tag for this specimen amounts to: allogeneic hematopoietic cell transplantation with graft depleted of TCRalphabeta T cells and CD19 B cells.

The input for sequencing was PBMCs, mostly from graft donor cells, taken 360 days after TCRalphabeta/CD19-depleted stem cell transplant. The receptors derive from a male patient between 10 and 17 years old who had a stem cell transplant for acute lymphoblastic leukemia, so the T cells may come from the graft donor.

The chain carries TRBV5-1 and TRBJ2-2, with TRBD2 matching over 8 bases. This CDR3 region has 16 residues. The germline V gene has CDR1 SGHRS and CDR2 YFSETQ. The V and J ends lost 0 bases and 4 bases, in that order; junction bases with no gene match: 5. CDR3 protein: CASSLVRLARTGELFF. The CDR3 DNA follows: TGCGCCAGCAGCTTGGTTAGACTAGCGCGCACCGGGGAGCTGTTTTTT.

This clonotype was seen a handful of times. V and J are TRBV24-1 and TRBJ1-3, with no clear D. The germline gives CDR1 KGHDR, CDR2 SFDVKD. V was trimmed by 2 bases and J by 0 bases, leaving 7 bases between them. The CDR3 length is 15 residues. CDR3 DNA: TGTGCCACCAGTGATTGGGGAAGCTCTGGAAACACCATATATTTT. As protein: CATSDWGSSGNTIYF.

The chain couples TRBV2 to TRBJ2-2; 9 bases fit TRBD2. The V gene end was trimmed by 5 bases and the J gene end by 1 base; junction bases not matched to a gene: 14. There are 19 residues in the CDR3. CDR1 and CDR2 (germline): SNHLY, FYNNEI. CDR3 nucleotides: TGTGCCAGCAGTTTGTCTAGCGGGAAATTATCCCTGAACACCGGGGAGCTGTTTTTT. This translates into CASSLSSGKLSLNTGELFF.

This clonotype was seen only a few times. This chain uses TRBV7-6 with TRBJ2-6; 8 nucleotides agree with TRBD1. This CDR3 has 20 residues. V gave up 5 bases and J gave up 5 bases; unmatched junction bases: 20. Per germline, CDR1 SGHVS and CDR2 FNYEAQ. CDR3 sequence reads: CASSSLRRGQAVDWANVLTF. For the CDR3, the DNA is TGTGCCAGCAGCAGCCTTAGAAGGGGACAGGCGGTCGACTGGGCCAACGTCCTGACTTTC.

This clonotype was seen a few times. The chain recombines TRBV7-8 with TRBJ2-7; 9 bases are a match to TRBD1. CDR1 and CDR2 from the germline V gene are SGHVS and FQNEAQ. Trimming cost V 6 bases and J 3 bases; bases outside gene matches: 6. CDR3 length equals 14 residues. CDR3 sequence reads: CASRLTGGIYEQYF. For the CDR3, the DNA is TGTGCCAGCAGGCTTACAGGGGGCATCTACGAGCAGTACTTC.

The V gene is TRBV20-1, the J gene TRBJ2-1; weak D call: TRBD2 (5 bases). Trimming removed 1 base at V and 2 bases at J, with 15 bases between. The CDR3 extends over 16 amino acids. Per the germline V gene, CDR1 is DFQATT and CDR2 is SNEGSKA (reference sequence). In DNA, the CDR3 is TGCAGTGCTAGAGGAACTAGTGATTATCCCTACAATGAGCAGTTCTTC. Translating gives CSARGTSDYPYNEQFF.

This clonotype was recorded a few times. This chain connects TRBV2 to TRBJ2-1; D remains unclear. This CDR3 spans 10 amino acids. CDR1 is SNHLY and CDR2 is FYNNEI in the germline V gene. Trimming cost V 8 bases and J 7 bases, with 6 bases left between them. Here the CDR3 DNA reads TGTGCCAGCGAGTATAATGAGCAGTTCTTC. Translation gives CASEYNEQFF.

This clonotype was observed a few times. The chain carries TRBV25-1 and TRBJ2-1, with D tentatively TRBD1 (6 bases). CDR3 size: 15 residues. The ends were cut back, 4 bases at V and 2 bases at J, with 12 bases in the middle. Germline CDR1 MGHDK, CDR2 SYGVNS. CDR3 region: CASSGDIHPYNEQFF. DNA for the CDR3: TGTGCCAGCAGTGGGGACATTCATCCCTACAATGAGCAGTTCTTC.

The chain recombines TRBV12-3 or TRBV12-4 with TRBJ2-7, with TRBD1 matching 9 bases. The CDR3 covers 16 residues. The V and J ends lost 3 bases and 7 bases, in that order; junction bases with no gene match: 13. This CDR3 reads CASSLEPGTGTGEQYF. The CDR3 coding sequence is TGTGCCAGCAGTTTGGAACCCGGGACAGGGACGGGTGAGCAGTACTTC.

This clonotype was detected ten times or more. This sequence joins TRBV7-9 and TRBJ1-3; D gene unclear. CDR3 size: 15 residues. Germline CDR1 is SEHNR and CDR2 is FQNEAQ (reference sequence). Trimming removed 5 bases at V and 1 base at J, with 12 bases between. For the CDR3, the DNA is TGTGCCAGCAGCCTATTAGGGAATTCTGGAAACACCATATATTTT. Its translation is CASSLLGNSGNTIYF.

The chain is built from TRBV5-1 and TRBJ1-3; possibly TRBD1 for D (5 bases). V lost 1 base and J 0 bases, leaving 14 bases between the germline ends. Germline-derived CDR1 and CDR2 are SGHRS and YFSETQ. The CDR3 is 17 residues long. Here the CDR3 reads CASSLSRLRGSGNTIYF. The CDR3 region has the DNA TGCGCCAGCAGCTTGAGCCGTCTTAGGGGCTCTGGAAACACCATATATTTT.

CDR3 sequence reads: CASSKGPKGSQGASYEQYF. CDR3 bases: TGTGCCAGCAGCAAAGGTCCTAAGGGCAGTCAGGGGGCGAGCTACGAGCAGTACTTC. The chain carries TRBV21-1 and TRBJ2-7; the tabulated D call, TRBD1, remains unverified against the DNA. TRBV21-1 is a pseudogene locus. The CDR3 loop spans 19 amino acids.

This rearrangement joins TRBV20-1 to TRBJ2-5; D gene unclear. This CDR3 spans 14 amino acids. The V gene lost 0 bases and the J gene lost 2 bases, with 10 bases spanning the gap. Germline CDR1 and CDR2: DFQATT and SNEGSKA (reference sequence). The CDR3 DNA sequence: TGCAGTGCTAGAGATTATGGACGACAAGAGACCCAGTACTTC. It encodes CSARDYGRQETQYF.